Detailed here is one T cell receptor (beta chain). Its target is not known. The data are from a study of blood T cells in healthy people across ages. The wider study: Per two T cells, template switching captured roughly one barcoded beta molecule. General observations from the study: From one million sequenced T cells, diversity estimates were lower bounds.

Extracted total RNA amounted to at least 5.5 micrograms for each sample. The CDR3 contains 15 residues. V shed 6 bases and J shed 0 bases, with 11 bases lying between them. Germline V gene data show CDR1 as LGHDT and CDR2 as YNNKEL (reference sequence). Using a J-beta primer mix together with a sample-barcoded 5' primer, a second PCR was run for about 6 to 11 cycles. Tags on each cDNA molecule came from a template-switch adaptor with 12 random nucleotides. TCRdb recomputed calls from the 5' RACE reads with MiXCR, one row per CDR3 protein. Found here are roughly 1,300,000 distinct CDR3 sequences, 59% of them singletons; the top ten hold over 5%.

The sequence came from a man aged 18 to 30 in good health. What was sequenced was blood. This chain connects TRBV3-1 to TRBJ2-2, with D possibly matching TRBD2 (6 bases). CDR3 region: CASRTSGANTGELFF. The DNA of the CDR3 is TGTGCCAGCAGGACTAGTGGGGCGAACACCGGGGAGCTGTTTTTT.